These 15 T cell receptor beta chains came from one sample sequenced in a study of OX40 agonist ivuxolimab in advanced cancers. Generated by immunoSEQ multiplex PCR, the TCRdb table keeps only in-frame clones and is missing some. This table holds about 58,000 clones, approximately 86% found once. This material consisted of CD4+ or CD8+ T cells sorted from blood, taken in a trial of the OX40 agonist ivuxolimab. These receptors were obtained from an adult with an advanced solid tumor such as melanoma, head and neck, liver or kidney cancer.

J is TRBJ1-1 and V is TRBV28; 10 bases fit TRBD1. Germline lookup yields CDR1 MDHEN and CDR2 SYDVKM. The CDR3 is 16 amino acids. J gave up 7 bases and V 5 bases, and 13 bases lay outside the gene matches. The CDR3 bases are TGTGCCAGCAGTAAGTCGACAGGGGGCTGGACCGATGAAGCTTTCTTT. Translating it yields CASSKSTGGWTDEAFF. The variable domain in full, with the rest retrieved from reference TRBV28 and TRBJ1-1, is DVKVTQSSRYLVKRTGEKVFLECVQDMDHENMFWYRQDPGLGLRLIYFSYDVKMKEKGDIPEGYSVSREKKERFSLILESASTNQTSMYLCASSKSTGGWTDEAFFGQGTRLTVV.

The chain joins TRBV7-3 to TRBJ1-6, with D hard to call. V shed 0 bases and J shed 7 bases, with 10 bases lying between them. The length of the CDR3 is 15 residues. Germline V gives CDR1 SGHTA, CDR2 FQGTGA. For the CDR3, the DNA is TGTGCCAGCAGCTTAACGGCACAGATCAATTCACCCCTCCACTTT. Its translation is CASSLTAQINSPLHF.

The CDR3 protein is CASVRTGAPNEKLFF. CDR3 bases: TGTGCCAGCGTAAGGACAGGGGCTCCTAATGAAAAACTGTTTTTT. The chain has TRBV2 and TRBJ1-4, with 9 bases fitting TRBD1. J was trimmed by 3 bases and V by 8 bases; bases with no gene match: 7. The germline V gene has CDR1 SNHLY and CDR2 FYNNEI. CDR3 size: 15 residues.

J is TRBJ2-7 and V is TRBV5-6; 10 bases align to TRBD2. This CDR3 spans 14 amino acids. From germline, CDR1 is SGHDT and CDR2 YYEEEE. V trimming: 0 bases; J trimming: 6 bases; junction bases outside the gene matches: 3. CDR3 in DNA: TGTGCCAGCAGCTTGGGTAGCGGGAGGAGCGAGCAGTACTTC. The encoded protein is CASSLGSGRSEQYF.

This rearrangement joins TRBV28 to TRBJ1-3, with a possible D match to TRBD1 (6 bases). Trimming left V 6 bases short and J 2 bases short, with 17 bases between. The germline gives CDR1 MDHEN, CDR2 SYDVKM. This CDR3 has 16 residues. CDR3 sequence reads: CASSPRGRGPGNTIYF. As DNA, the CDR3 is TGTGCCAGCAGCCCCCGGGGCAGGGGACCTGGAAACACCATATATTTT.

The CDR3 DNA reads TGTGCCAGCAGCGCACAGGGGGATGTCTATCAGCCCCAGCATTTT. It codes for CASSAQGDVYQPQHF. The chain couples TRBV9 to TRBJ1-5; 8 bases line up with TRBD1. The germline V gene encodes CDR1 SGDLS and CDR2 YYNGEE. V was pared by 3 bases and J by 5 bases, with 7 bases of the junction left unmatched. This CDR3 is built from 15 residues.

Written as DNA, the CDR3 is TGTGCCATCAGTGCTAGCGGGAGCTTCTACGAGCAGTACTTC. This encodes CAISASGSFYEQYF. The chain combines TRBV10-3 with TRBJ2-7, with 10 bases aligning to TRBD2. V trimming: 4 bases; J trimming: 3 bases; junction bases outside the gene matches: 3. CDR1 is ENHRY, CDR2 SYGVKD, per germline. The CDR3 extends over 14 amino acids.

The chain has TRBV7-9 and TRBJ2-3; 8 nucleotides line up with TRBD2. Unmatched junction bases numbered 6, after V lost 4 bases and J lost 3 bases. CDR1 is SEHNR, CDR2 FQNEAQ, per germline (reference sequence). This CDR3 spans 15 amino acids. CDR3 residues: CASSSSGSRTDTQYF. CDR3 coding DNA: TGTGCCAGCAGCTCCAGCGGGAGTAGGACAGATACGCAGTATTTT.

The chain has TRBV7-3 and TRBJ2-1; D perhaps matches TRBD1 (5 bases). The CDR3 is 16 residues long. CDR1 and CDR2 from the germline V gene are SGHTA and FQGTGA. Trimming took off 5 bases at V and 6 bases at J, with 20 bases between the two ends. As DNA, the CDR3 is TGTGCCAGCAGCCCTCCCGGAAGGGGTCTACCCAATGAGCAGTTCTTC. This gives the protein CASSPPGRGLPNEQFF. The variable domain in full, with the rest retrieved from reference TRBV7-3 and TRBJ2-1, is GAGVSQTPSNKVTEKGKYVELRCDPISGHTALYWYRQSLGQGPEFLIYFQGTGAADDSGLPNDRFFAVRPEGSVSTLKIQRTERGDSAVYLCASSPPGRGLPNEQFFGPGTRLTVL.

The rearrangement links TRBV18 to TRBJ1-5; D is perhaps TRBD1 (5 bases). The CDR3 totals 15 residues. Between the trimmed V and J ends, which lost 5 bases and 4 bases, there was a span of 15 bases. The germline V gene has CDR1 KGHSH and CDR2 LQKENI. This CDR3 is CASSSRQGWNQPQHF. The CDR3 bases are TGTGCCAGCTCATCCCGGCAGGGATGGAATCAGCCCCAGCATTTT.

V gene TRBV28 combines with J gene TRBJ2-7; D remains unclear. Trimming left V 6 bases short and J 7 bases short, with 16 bases between. The CDR3 spans 13 residues. Germline-derived CDR1 and CDR2 are MDHEN and SYDVKM. CDR3 DNA: TGTGCCAGCAGCGCCCCCCTAGTGCGGGAGCAGTACTTC. Amino acid sequence: CASSAPLVREQYF.

V usage is TRBV27 and J usage is TRBJ2-2, with 7 positions matching TRBD1. The CDR3 consists of 15 residues. Germline CDR1 is MNHEY and CDR2 is SMNVEV (reference sequence). Unmatched junction bases numbered 4, after V lost 3 bases and J lost 3 bases. The CDR3 DNA sequence: TGTGCCAGCAGTTTTGGGGACAGATACACCGGGGAGCTGTTTTTT. Amino acid sequence: CASSFGDRYTGELFF.

V usage is TRBV5-1 and J usage is TRBJ2-1; 11 bases fit TRBD1. This CDR3 is built from 16 residues. Germline assignment: CDR1 SGHRS and CDR2 YFSETQ. J lost 7 bases, V lost 0 bases, and 6 bases had no gene match. The CDR3 spells CASSLEGQGAKNEQFF. The CDR3 region has the DNA TGCGCCAGCAGCTTGGAAGGACAGGGGGCGAAGAATGAGCAGTTCTTC.

As for this clone: Other DNA sequences within the sample encode an identical CDR3. This chain connects TRBV29-1 to TRBJ1-5; D is uncertain. The CDR3 covers 12 residues. Germline-derived CDR1 and CDR2 are SQVTM and ANQGSEA. V dropped 4 bases and J dropped 0 bases, with 4 bases sitting between them. CDR3 bases: TGCAGCGTTGGGAGTAGCAATCAGCCCCAGCATTTT. Its protein product is CSVGSSNQPQHF.

The chain is built from TRBV6-1 and TRBJ2-1, with 8 bases fitting TRBD2. The CDR3 runs to 16 residues. Germline assignment: CDR1 MNHNS and CDR2 SASEGT. V was clipped by 1 base and J by 7 bases; unmatched bases: 9. The CDR3 nucleotides are TGTGCCAGCAGTGAAGGGGGAGCGGGAGTGAGAAATGAGCAGTTCTTC. Its translation is CASSEGGAGVRNEQFF.